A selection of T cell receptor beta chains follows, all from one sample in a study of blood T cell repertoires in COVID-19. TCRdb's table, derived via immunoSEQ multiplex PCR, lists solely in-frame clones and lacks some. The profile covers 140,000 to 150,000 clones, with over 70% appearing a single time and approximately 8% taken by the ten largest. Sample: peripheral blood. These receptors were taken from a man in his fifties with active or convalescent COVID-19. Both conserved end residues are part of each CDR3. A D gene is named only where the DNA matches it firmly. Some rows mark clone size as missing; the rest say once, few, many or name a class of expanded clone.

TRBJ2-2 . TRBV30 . CAWDLGVTGELFF TGTGCCTGGGATTTAGGAGTCACCGGGGAGCTGTTTTTT
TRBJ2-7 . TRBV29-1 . CSADGGLGEQYF TGCAGCGCCGACGGGGGGCTAGGCGAGCAGTACTTC
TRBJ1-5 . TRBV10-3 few CAISGASNQPQHF TGTGCCATCAGTGGGGCTAGCAATCAGCCCCAGCATTTT
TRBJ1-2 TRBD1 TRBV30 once CAWSVQGPYGYTF TGTGCCTGGAGTGTACAGGGGCCCTATGGCTACACCTTC
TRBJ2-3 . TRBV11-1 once CASSLGQATDTQYF TGTGCCAGCAGCTTAGGTCAGGCCACAGATACGCAGTATTTT
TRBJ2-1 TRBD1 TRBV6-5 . CATQGATYNEQFF TGTGCCACCCAGGGGGCTACCTACAATGAGCAGTTCTTC
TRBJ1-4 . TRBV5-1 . CASSFWRMDEKLFF TGCGCCAGCAGCTTTTGGAGGATGGATGAAAAACTGTTTTTT
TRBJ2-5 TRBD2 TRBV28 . CASGGGHQETQYF TGTGCCAGCGGGGGAGGGCACCAAGAGACCCAGTACTTC
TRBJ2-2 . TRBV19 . CASSPREARNTGELFF TGTGCCAGTAGTCCCCGGGAAGCGAGAAACACCGGGGAGCTGTTTTTT
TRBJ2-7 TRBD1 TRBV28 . CASSLSTGGYEQYF TGTGCCAGCAGTTTATCAACAGGGGGCTACGAGCAGTACTTC
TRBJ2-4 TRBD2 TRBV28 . CASRPGGGEGNIQYF TGTGCCAGCAGACCGGGAGGAGGGGAGGGAAACATTCAGTACTTC
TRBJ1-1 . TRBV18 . CASSPEHALNTEAFF TGTGCCAGCTCACCAGAACACGCCCTGAACACTGAAGCTTTCTTT
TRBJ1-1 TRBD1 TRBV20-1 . CSASPLQGALTEAFF TGCAGTGCTAGTCCCTTACAGGGGGCGCTCACTGAAGCTTTCTTT
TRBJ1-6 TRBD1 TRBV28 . CASRGQGSGNSPLHF TGTGCCAGCAGGGGACAGGGGAGCGGTAATTCACCCCTCCACTTT
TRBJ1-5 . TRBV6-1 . CASSENSPHQPQHF TGTGCCAGCAGTGAAAACAGCCCGCATCAGCCCCAGCATTTT
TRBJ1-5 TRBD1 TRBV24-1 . CATSAGGTFNQPQHF TGTGCCACCAGCGCAGGGGGAACCTTCAATCAGCCCCAGCATTTT
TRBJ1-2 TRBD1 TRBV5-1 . CASSFHDRGGGYTF TGCGCCAGCAGCTTCCACGACAGGGGTGGCGGCTACACCTTC
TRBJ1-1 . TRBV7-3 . CASSPDRTNTEAFF TGTGCCAGCAGCCCCGACAGGACGAACACTGAAGCTTTCTTT
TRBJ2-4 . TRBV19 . CASSIGLVAKNIQYF TGTGCCAGTAGTATAGGACTAGTAGCCAAAAACATTCAGTACTTC
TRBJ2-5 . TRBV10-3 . CAIGDGSETQYF TGTGCCATAGGGGACGGGAGTGAGACCCAGTACTTC
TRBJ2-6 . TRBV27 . CASSSPLSSGANVLTF TGTGCCAGCAGTTCCCCCCTGTCCTCTGGGGCCAACGTCCTGACTTTC
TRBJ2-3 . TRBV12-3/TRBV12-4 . CASSPAYADTQYF TGTGCCAGCAGCCCCGCCTACGCAGATACGCAGTATTTT
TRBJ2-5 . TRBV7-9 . CASSFGFAETQYF TGTGCCAGCAGCTTCGGGTTTGCGGAGACCCAGTACTTC
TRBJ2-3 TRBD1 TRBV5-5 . CASGRGDRGLTDTQYF TGTGCCAGCGGACGGGGGGACAGGGGTTTAACAGATACGCAGTATTTT
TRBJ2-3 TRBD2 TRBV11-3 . CASSPGLAGEDTQYF TGTGCCAGCAGCCCGGGACTAGCGGGAGAAGATACGCAGTATTTT
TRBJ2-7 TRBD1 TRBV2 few CASSERDSLTYEQYF TGTGCCAGCAGTGAAAGGGACAGCCTTACCTACGAGCAGTACTTC
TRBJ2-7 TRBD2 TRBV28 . CASTPPGGHSYEQYF TGTGCCAGCACCCCACCGGGGGGGCACTCCTACGAGCAGTACTTC
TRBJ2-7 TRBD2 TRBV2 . CASKWEGLEQYF TGTGCCAGCAAGTGGGAGGGTCTCGAGCAGTACTTC
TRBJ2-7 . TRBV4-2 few CASSLGTSLSYEQYF TGTGCCAGCAGCCTCGGGACAAGTCTCTCCTACGAGCAGTACTTC
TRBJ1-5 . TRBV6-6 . CASSYPGVSNQPQHF TGTGCCAGCAGTTACCCCGGGGTTAGCAATCAGCCCCAGCATTTT